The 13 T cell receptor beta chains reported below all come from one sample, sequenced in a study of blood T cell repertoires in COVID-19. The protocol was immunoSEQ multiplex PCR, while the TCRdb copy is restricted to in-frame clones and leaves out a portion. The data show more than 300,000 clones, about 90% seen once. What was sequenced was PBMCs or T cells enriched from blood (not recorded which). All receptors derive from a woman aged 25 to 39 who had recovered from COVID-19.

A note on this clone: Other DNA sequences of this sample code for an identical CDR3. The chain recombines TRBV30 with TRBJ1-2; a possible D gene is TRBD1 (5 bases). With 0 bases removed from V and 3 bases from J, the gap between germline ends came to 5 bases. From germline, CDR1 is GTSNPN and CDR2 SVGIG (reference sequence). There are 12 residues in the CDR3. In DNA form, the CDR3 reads TGTGCCTGGAGTGTACAGGACTATGGCTACACCTTC. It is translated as CAWSVQDYGYTF.

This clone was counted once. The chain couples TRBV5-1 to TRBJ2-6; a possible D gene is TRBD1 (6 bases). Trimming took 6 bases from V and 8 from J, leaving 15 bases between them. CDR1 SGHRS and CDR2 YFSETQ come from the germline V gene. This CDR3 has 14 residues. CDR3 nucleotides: TGCGCCAGCAAAGCCGGGACAAGGACCAACGTCCTGACTTTC. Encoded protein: CASKAGTRTNVLTF.

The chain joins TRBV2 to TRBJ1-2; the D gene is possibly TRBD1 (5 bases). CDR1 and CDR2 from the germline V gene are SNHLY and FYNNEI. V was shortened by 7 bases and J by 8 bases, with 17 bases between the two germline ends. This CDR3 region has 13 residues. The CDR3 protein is CASKWSQGDGYTF. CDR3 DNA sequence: TGTGCCAGCAAGTGGTCCCAGGGCGACGGCTACACCTTC. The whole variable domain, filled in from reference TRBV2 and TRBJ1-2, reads EPEVTQTPSHQVTQMGQEVILRCVPISNHLYFYWYRQILGQKVEFLVSFYNNEISEKSEIFDDQFSVERPDGSNFTLKIRSTKLEDSAMYFCASKWSQGDGYTFGSGTRLTVV.

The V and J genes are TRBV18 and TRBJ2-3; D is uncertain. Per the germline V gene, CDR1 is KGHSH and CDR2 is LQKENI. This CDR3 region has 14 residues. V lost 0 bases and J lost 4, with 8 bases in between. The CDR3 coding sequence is TGTGCCAGCTCACCACCTCGGGTTGCAGATACGCAGTATTTT. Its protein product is CASSPPRVADTQYF.

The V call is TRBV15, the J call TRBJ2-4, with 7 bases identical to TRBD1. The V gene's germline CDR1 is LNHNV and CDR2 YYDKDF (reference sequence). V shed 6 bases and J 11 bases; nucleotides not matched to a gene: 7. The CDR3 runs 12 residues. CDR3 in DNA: TGTGCCACCAGTGAGGGGGCCCCAGTTCAGTACTTC. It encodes CATSEGAPVQYF.

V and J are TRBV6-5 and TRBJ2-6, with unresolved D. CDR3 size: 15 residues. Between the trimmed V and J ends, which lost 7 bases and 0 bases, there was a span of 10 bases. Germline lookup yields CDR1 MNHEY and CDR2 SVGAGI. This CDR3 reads CASNPQVSGANVLTF. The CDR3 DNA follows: TGTGCCAGCAACCCCCAGGTCTCTGGGGCCAACGTCCTGACTTTC.

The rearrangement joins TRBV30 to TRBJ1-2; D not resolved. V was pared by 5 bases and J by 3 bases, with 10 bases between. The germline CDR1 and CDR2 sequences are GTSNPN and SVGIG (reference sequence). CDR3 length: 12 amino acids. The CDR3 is CAWERVHYGYTF. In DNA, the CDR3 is TGTGCCTGGGAACGGGTCCACTATGGCTACACCTTC.

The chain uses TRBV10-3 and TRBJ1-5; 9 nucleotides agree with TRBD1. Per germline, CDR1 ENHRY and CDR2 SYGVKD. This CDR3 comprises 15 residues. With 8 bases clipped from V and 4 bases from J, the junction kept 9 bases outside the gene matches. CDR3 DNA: TGTGCCATCCAAGGCGGGACAGGGCGTAATCAGCCCCAGCATTTT. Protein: CAIQGGTGRNQPQHF.

The CDR3 loop reads CASSQTRDEQFF. Written as DNA, the CDR3 is TGTGCCAGCAGTCAGACTCGAGATGAGCAGTTCTTC. The chain recombines TRBV6-5 with TRBJ2-1; no reliable D call. Germline V CDR1 and CDR2: MNHEY, SVGAGI. This CDR3 is 12 amino acids long. The V end lost 5 bases, the J end lost 8 bases, and 10 bases lay between the germline ends.

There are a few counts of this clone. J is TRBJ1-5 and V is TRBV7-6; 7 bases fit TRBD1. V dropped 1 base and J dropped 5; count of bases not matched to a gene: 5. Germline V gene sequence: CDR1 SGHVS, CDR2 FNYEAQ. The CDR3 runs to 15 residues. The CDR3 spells CASSLEGAGYQPQHF. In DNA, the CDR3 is TGTGCCAGCAGCTTAGAGGGGGCGGGCTATCAGCCCCAGCATTTT.

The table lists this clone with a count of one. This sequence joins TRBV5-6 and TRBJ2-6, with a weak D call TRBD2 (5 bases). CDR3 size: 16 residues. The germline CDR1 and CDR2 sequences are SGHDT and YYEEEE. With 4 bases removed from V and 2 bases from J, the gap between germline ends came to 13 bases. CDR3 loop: CASSPEGSPGANVLTF. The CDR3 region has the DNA TGTGCCAGCAGCCCCGAGGGTAGCCCTGGGGCCAACGTCCTGACTTTC.

CDR3 bases: TGTGCCAGCAGCGAGGCAGGGCCAGATACGCAGTATTTT. Its protein product is CASSEAGPDTQYF. V usage is TRBV9 and J usage is TRBJ2-3, with D possibly matching TRBD1 (5 bases). Trimming took off 3 bases at V and 4 bases at J, with 9 bases between the two ends. From germline, CDR1 is SGDLS and CDR2 YYNGEE. The CDR3 is 13 residues long.

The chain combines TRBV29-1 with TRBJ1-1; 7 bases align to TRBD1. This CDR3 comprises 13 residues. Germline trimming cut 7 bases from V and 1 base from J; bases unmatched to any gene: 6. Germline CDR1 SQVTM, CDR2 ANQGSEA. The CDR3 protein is CSARTGGNTEAFF. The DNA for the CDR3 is TGCAGCGCGCGGACAGGTGGGAACACTGAAGCTTTCTTT.